The 24 T cell receptor beta chains in this list originate from one sample, sequenced in a study of T-cell memory formation after mild COVID-19. Via MiXCR, TCRdb re-called the 5' RACE reads, giving one row per CDR3 protein. This sample has under 200,000 distinct CDR3 sequences, with 25% to 40% found just once. The sample comprised PBMCs or a T cell subset sorted from them (not recorded which). The receptors come from an adult woman who had mild COVID-19 (a few samples of this study predate the infection). Cell type and time point are not known.

This chain connects TRBV12-3 or TRBV12-4 to TRBJ2-7, with 13 bases aligning to TRBD2. The CDR3 length is 14 residues. Germline trimming cut 6 bases from V and 4 bases from J; bases unmatched to any gene: 3. CDR3 loop: CASRTSGRGYEQYF. CDR3 bases: TGTGCCAGCAGAACTAGCGGGAGGGGGTACGAGCAGTACTTC.

This clonotype was observed a single time. The gene calls are TRBV29-1 and TRBJ2-1, with 12 bases identical to TRBD2. The CDR3 sequence is 17 residues long. V trimming: 7 bases; J trimming: 1 base; junction bases outside the gene matches: 11. Germline V gene lookup returns CDR1 SQVTM and CDR2 ANQGSEA. This chain's CDR3 is CSGKGLAGRGSYNEQFF. CDR3 in DNA: TGCAGCGGAAAGGGACTAGCGGGCCGAGGTTCCTACAATGAGCAGTTCTTC.

The chain employs TRBV6-5 and TRBJ2-7; D is perhaps TRBD1 or TRBD2 (5 bases each). The CDR3 spans 15 residues. Trimming took off 0 bases at V and 6 bases at J, with 15 bases between the two ends. From germline, CDR1 is MNHEY and CDR2 SVGAGI. CDR3 loop: CASSYSGTPNGEQYF. CDR3 DNA sequence: TGTGCCAGCAGTTACTCCGGGACCCCTAACGGCGAGCAGTACTTC.

The rearrangement uses TRBV7-9 and TRBJ2-7; 7 nucleotides agree with TRBD2. V lost 1 base to trimming and J lost 5 bases; unmatched junction nucleotides: 11. This CDR3 contains 16 residues. CDR1 is SEHNR, CDR2 FQNEAQ, per germline (reference sequence). The CDR3 loop reads CASSLVGGGPQDEQYF. CDR3 coding DNA: TGTGCCAGCAGCTTAGTTGGCGGGGGACCTCAGGACGAGCAGTACTTC.

J is TRBJ2-7 and V is TRBV15; 7 bases are a match to TRBD1. The V gene end was trimmed by 6 bases and the J gene end by 6 bases; junction bases not matched to a gene: 23. Germline-derived CDR1 and CDR2 are LNHNV and YYDKDF (reference sequence). The CDR3 is 18 amino acids. CDR3 in amino acids: CATRNEKPGRTGDREQYF. Here the CDR3 DNA reads TGTGCCACCAGAAACGAGAAACCGGGAAGGACAGGCGACCGCGAGCAGTACTTC. The complete variable domain, with remaining parts taken from reference TRBV15 and TRBJ2-7, reads DAMVIQNPRYQVTQFGKPVTLSCSQTLNHNVMYWYQQKSSQAPKLLFHYYDKDFNNEADTPDNFQSRRPNTSFCFLDIRSPGLGDTAMYLCATRNEKPGRTGDREQYFGPGTRLTVT.

This clonotype was detected only a few times. The chain is built from TRBV5-1 and TRBJ2-7; TRBD2 matches at 13 bases. The CDR3 is 16 residues long. Trimming cost V 1 base and J 2 bases; bases outside gene matches: 3. CDR1 and CDR2 (germline): SGHRS, YFSETQ. In DNA, the CDR3 is TGCGCCAGCAGCTTGACCGGGACTAGCGGGACCTACGAGCAGTACTTC. This sequence encodes CASSLTGTSGTYEQYF.

The chain carries TRBV7-6 and TRBJ2-2, with unresolved D. The CDR3 sequence is 15 residues long. The germline CDR1 and CDR2 sequences are SGHVS and FNYEAQ. Trimming shortened V by 2 bases and J by 6 bases, and 13 bases separated the two germline ends. The CDR3 reads CASSLSGQTAGELFF. DNA of the CDR3: TGTGCCAGCAGCTTATCCGGCCAGACGGCCGGGGAGCTGTTTTTT.

This clonotype was seen a handful of times. The J gene is TRBJ2-3, the V gene TRBV5-1; the D call may be TRBD1 or TRBD2 (5 bases each). There are 15 residues in the CDR3. Trimming took off 3 bases at V and 2 bases at J, with 13 bases between the two ends. Germline CDR1 SGHRS, CDR2 YFSETQ. The CDR3 is CASSSGPFSTDTQYF. For the CDR3, the DNA is TGCGCCAGCAGCTCGGGACCTTTCTCCACAGATACGCAGTATTTT.

V usage is TRBV6-2 or TRBV6-3 and J usage is TRBJ2-7, with 9 positions matching TRBD1. Germline CDR1 is MNHEY and CDR2 is SVGEGT. V was clipped by 5 bases and J by 1 base; unmatched bases: 9. CDR3 length: 16 residues. Here the CDR3 reads CASSQRTGVSSYEQYF. CDR3 nucleotide sequence: TGTGCCAGCAGTCAGAGGACAGGGGTGTCGTCCTACGAGCAGTACTTC.

This chain joins TRBV12-3 or TRBV12-4 and TRBJ2-7; maybe TRBD2 (5 bases). Trimming cost V 2 bases and J 2 bases, with 10 bases left between them. CDR3 length: 14 residues. The CDR3 sequence: CASSLPGLTYEQYF. The DNA of the CDR3 is TGTGCCAGCAGTTTACCCGGACTGACCTACGAGCAGTACTTC.

V is TRBV28 and J is TRBJ2-7; possible D gene TRBD1, 6 bases. Germline CDR1 MDHEN, CDR2 SYDVKM. CDR3 length: 14 residues. Trimming removed 7 bases at V and 3 bases at J, with 16 bases between. The CDR3 region has the DNA TGTGCCAGCACCGAAACAGGGTATTTCTACGAGCAGTACTTC. Translated: CASTETGYFYEQYF.

This sequence joins TRBV7-9 and TRBJ1-5, with D uncertain. Per germline, CDR1 SEHNR and CDR2 FQNEAQ (reference sequence). V was pared by 5 bases and J by 2 bases, with 13 bases between. CDR3 size: 15 residues. The CDR3 nucleotides read TGTGCCAGCAGCGGAGAGTACGAAGGCAATCAGCCCCAGCATTTT. Translating it yields CASSGEYEGNQPQHF.

This clonotype appeared a few times. The chain links TRBV3-1 to TRBJ1-4, with D hard to call. Germline CDR1 is LGHDT and CDR2 is YNNKEL (reference sequence). The CDR3 is made up of 13 amino acids. V was cut by 1 base and J by 8 bases, with 8 bases left in between. As DNA, the CDR3 is TGTGCCAGCAGCCAAGGGTCGCGAGAAAAACTGTTTTTT. It codes for CASSQGSREKLFF.

The V gene is TRBV9, the J gene TRBJ2-1, with D possibly being TRBD2 (5 bases). The V end was cut by 0 bases, the J end by 9 bases, with 13 bases between. Per germline, CDR1 SGDLS and CDR2 YYNGEE. The CDR3 runs to 14 residues. For the CDR3, the DNA is TGTGCCAGCAGCGTAGAACTTGGGAGTGGTGAGCAGTTCTTC. Its protein is CASSVELGSGEQFF.

This clonotype was recorded many times. The chain has TRBV9 and TRBJ1-4, with 7 nucleotides matching TRBD1. This CDR3 is 15 amino acids long. Trimming removed 1 base from V and 4 bases from J; junction bases left unmatched: 4. Looked up from germline, CDR1 is SGDLS and CDR2 is YYNGEE. The CDR3 here is CASSVLTGVNEKLFF. The CDR3 region has the DNA TGTGCCAGCAGCGTACTCACAGGGGTTAATGAAAAACTGTTTTTT.

The rearrangement links TRBV5-5 to TRBJ1-1; weak D call: TRBD1 (6 bases). The ends were cut back, 7 bases at V and 0 bases at J, with 13 bases in the middle. CDR3 length: 14 amino acids. Germline V gene sequence: CDR1 SGHKS, CDR2 YYEKEE (reference sequence). Here the CDR3 DNA reads TGTGCCAGCGGGGCGGGGGGCGTGAACACTGAAGCTTTCTTT. The encoded protein is CASGAGGVNTEAFF.

This clonotype was counted between two and nine times. This chain connects TRBV29-1 to TRBJ2-3, with D possibly called TRBD1 or TRBD2 (6 bases each). V lost 6 bases to trimming and J lost 1 base, with 20 bases between them. The CDR3 is 16 residues long. Germline values: CDR1 SQVTM, CDR2 ANQGSEA. The CDR3 bases are TGCAGCGTCGCGATGGGTTTGGGGGGCGGCACAGATACGCAGTATTTT. This sequence encodes CSVAMGLGGGTDTQYF.

This clonotype was detected a few times. This chain links TRBV7-2 with TRBJ2-2; D assignment may be TRBD1 or TRBD2 (5 bases each). The CDR3 is 16 residues long. CDR1 is SGHTA and CDR2 is FQGNSA in the germline V gene. The ends were cut back, 3 bases at V and 0 bases at J, with 11 bases in the middle. CDR3 in amino acids: CASSFWGTTNTGELFF. CDR3 sequence (DNA): TGTGCCAGCAGCTTTTGGGGGACGACGAACACCGGGGAGCTGTTTTTT.

This clonotype was seen only a few times. In nucleotides, the CDR3 is TGTGCCAGCTTCACCGAGGCGGATGGCTACACCTTC. It is translated as CASFTEADGYTF. The rearrangement uses TRBV5-5 and TRBJ1-2; the D is unclear. The CDR3 loop spans 12 amino acids. Germline CDR1 SGHKS, CDR2 YYEKEE (reference sequence). Trimming removed 7 bases at V and 6 bases at J, with 13 bases between.

This clonotype was seen only a few times. The rearrangement joins TRBV5-1 to TRBJ2-3, with 16 bases matching TRBD2. Germline CDR1 reads SGHRS; CDR2 reads YFSETQ. The CDR3 sequence is 17 residues long. V was pared by 4 bases and J by 4 bases, with 6 bases of the junction left unmatched. The CDR3 protein is CASSPGTSGGAADTQYF. The CDR3 bases are TGCGCCAGCAGCCCGGGGACTAGCGGGGGGGCCGCAGATACGCAGTATTTT. The full variable domain, rest sourced from reference TRBV5-1 and TRBJ2-3, is KAGVTQTPRYLIKTRGQQVTLSCSPISGHRSVSWYQQTPGQGLQFLFEYFSETQRNKGNFPGRFSGRQFSNSRSEMNVSTLELGDSALYLCASSPGTSGGAADTQYFGPGTRLTVL.

This clonotype was seen a handful of times. The chain has TRBV29-1 and TRBJ2-1; no clear D. Germline V gene data show CDR1 as SQVTM and CDR2 as ANQGSEA. The V end was cut by 7 bases, the J end by 9 bases, with 10 bases between. The CDR3 runs 10 residues. DNA of the CDR3: TGCAGCGCTGTTCGCAGTGAGCAGTTCTTC. This sequence encodes CSAVRSEQFF.

This clonotype came up a few times. The rearrangement links TRBV11-2 to TRBJ2-2; 12 nucleotides align to TRBD2. This CDR3 is built from 17 residues. Germline V lookup: CDR1 SGHAT, CDR2 FQNNGV. With V trimmed by 1 base and J by 7 bases, 7 bases remained unmatched. The CDR3 loop reads CASSLGRLAGADGELFF. The DNA of the CDR3 is TGTGCCAGCAGCTTAGGGAGACTAGCGGGAGCTGACGGGGAGCTGTTTTTT.

In this sample, this clonotype turned up a few times. The rearrangement joins TRBV2 to TRBJ2-1; unclear D gene. The CDR3 consists of 11 residues. Germline V gene data show CDR1 as SNHLY and CDR2 as FYNNEI. The germline V and J ends were trimmed by 4 bases and 12 bases, with 10 bases remaining between them. CDR3 sequence: CASSVKLGQFF. The CDR3 DNA is TGTGCCAGCAGTGTGAAGCTTGGGCAGTTCTTC.

The CDR3 reads CATSDFLETGELFF. CDR3 bases: TGTGCCACCAGCGACTTCTTAGAGACCGGGGAGCTGTTTTTT. V is TRBV15 and J is TRBJ2-2; D gene uncertain. CDR1 LNHNV and CDR2 YYDKDF come from the germline V gene (reference sequence). V was cut by 5 bases and J by 5 bases, with 12 bases left in between. This CDR3 region has 14 residues.